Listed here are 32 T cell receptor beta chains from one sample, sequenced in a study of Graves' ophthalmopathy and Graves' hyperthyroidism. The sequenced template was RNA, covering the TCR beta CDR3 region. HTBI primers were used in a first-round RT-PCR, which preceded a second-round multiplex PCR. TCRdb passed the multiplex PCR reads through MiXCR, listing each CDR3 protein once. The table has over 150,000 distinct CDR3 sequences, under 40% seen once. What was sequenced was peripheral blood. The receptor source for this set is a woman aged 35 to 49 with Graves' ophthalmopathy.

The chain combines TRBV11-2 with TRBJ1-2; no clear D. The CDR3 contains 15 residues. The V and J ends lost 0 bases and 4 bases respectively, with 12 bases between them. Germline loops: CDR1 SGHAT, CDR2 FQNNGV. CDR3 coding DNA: TGTGCCAGCAGCTTAGAGGGCAGGAACTTCTATGGCTACACCTTC. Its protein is CASSLEGRNFYGYTF.

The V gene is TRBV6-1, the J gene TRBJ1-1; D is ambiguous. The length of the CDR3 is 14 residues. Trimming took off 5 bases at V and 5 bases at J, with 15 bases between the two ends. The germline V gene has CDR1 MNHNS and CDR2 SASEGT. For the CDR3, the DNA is TGTGCCAGCAGTCGGACCGGGTTTGGGACTGAAGCTTTCTTT. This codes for CASSRTGFGTEAFF.

The CDR3 nucleotides read TGTGCCAGCAGCCAGGGGGCATACACTGAAGCTTTCTTT. Residues: CASSQGAYTEAFF. This chain links TRBV6-2 or TRBV6-3 with TRBJ1-1; TRBD1 matches 8 bases. With V trimmed by 6 bases and J by 3 bases, 3 bases remained unmatched. Germline CDR1 and CDR2: MNHEY and SVGEGT. CDR3 length: 13 residues.

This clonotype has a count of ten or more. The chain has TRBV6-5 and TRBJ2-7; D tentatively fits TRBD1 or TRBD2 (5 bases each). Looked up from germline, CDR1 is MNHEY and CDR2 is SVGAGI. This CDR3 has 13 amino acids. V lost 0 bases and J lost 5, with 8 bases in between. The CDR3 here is CASSYSRGHEQYF. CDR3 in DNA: TGTGCCAGCAGTTACTCGAGGGGCCACGAGCAGTACTTC.

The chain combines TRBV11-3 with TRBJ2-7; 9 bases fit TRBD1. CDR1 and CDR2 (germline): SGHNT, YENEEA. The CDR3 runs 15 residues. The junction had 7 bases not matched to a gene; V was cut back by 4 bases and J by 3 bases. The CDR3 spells CASSYWTGDGYEQYF. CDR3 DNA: TGTGCCAGCAGCTACTGGACAGGGGATGGCTACGAGCAGTACTTC.

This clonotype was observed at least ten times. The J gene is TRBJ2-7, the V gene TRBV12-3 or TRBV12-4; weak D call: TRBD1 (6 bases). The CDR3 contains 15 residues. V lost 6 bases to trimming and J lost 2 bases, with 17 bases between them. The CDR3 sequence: CASSLGFGQTYEQYF. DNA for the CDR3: TGTGCCAGCAGCTTGGGATTTGGACAGACCTACGAGCAGTACTTC.

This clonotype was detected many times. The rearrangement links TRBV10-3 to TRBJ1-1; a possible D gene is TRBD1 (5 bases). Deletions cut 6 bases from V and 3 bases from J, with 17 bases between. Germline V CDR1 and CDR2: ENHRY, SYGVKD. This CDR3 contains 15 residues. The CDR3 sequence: CAIRERGTSDTEAFF. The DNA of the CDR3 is TGTGCCATCAGGGAACGAGGGACGTCGGACACTGAAGCTTTCTTT.

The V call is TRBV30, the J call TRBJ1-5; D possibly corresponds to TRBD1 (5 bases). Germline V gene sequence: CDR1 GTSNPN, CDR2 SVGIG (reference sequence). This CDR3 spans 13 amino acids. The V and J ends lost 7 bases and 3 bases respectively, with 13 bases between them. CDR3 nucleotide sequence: TGTGCCTCCGGGGGGGGGGACAATCAGCCCCAGCATTTT. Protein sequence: CASGGGDNQPQHF.

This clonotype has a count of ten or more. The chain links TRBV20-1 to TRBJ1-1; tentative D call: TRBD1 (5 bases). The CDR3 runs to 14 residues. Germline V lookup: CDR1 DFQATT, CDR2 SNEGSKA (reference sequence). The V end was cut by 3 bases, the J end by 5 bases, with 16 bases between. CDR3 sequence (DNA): TGCAGTGCTAGGAGGGGACTTGAACTTACTGAAGCTTTCTTT. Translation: CSARRGLELTEAFF.

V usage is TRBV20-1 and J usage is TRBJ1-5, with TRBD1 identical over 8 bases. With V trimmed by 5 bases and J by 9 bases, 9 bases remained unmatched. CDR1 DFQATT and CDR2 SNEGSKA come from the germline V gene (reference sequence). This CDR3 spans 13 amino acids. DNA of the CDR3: TGCAGTGCTTCCGGGACAGGCTTATCGCCCCAGCATTTT. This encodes CSASGTGLSPQHF.

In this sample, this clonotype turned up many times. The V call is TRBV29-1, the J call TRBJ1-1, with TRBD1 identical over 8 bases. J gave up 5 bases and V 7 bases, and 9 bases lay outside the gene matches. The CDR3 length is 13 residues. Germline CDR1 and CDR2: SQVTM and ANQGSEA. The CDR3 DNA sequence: TGCAGCGGACAAACACAGGGGGGAACTGAAGCTTTCTTT. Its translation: CSGQTQGGTEAFF.

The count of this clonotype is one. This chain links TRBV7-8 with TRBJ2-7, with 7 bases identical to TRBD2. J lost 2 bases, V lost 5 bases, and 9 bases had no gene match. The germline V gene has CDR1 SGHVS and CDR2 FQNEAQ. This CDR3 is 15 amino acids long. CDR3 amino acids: CASSRDSGPTYEQYF. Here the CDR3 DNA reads TGTGCCAGCAGCCGTGATAGCGGGCCAACCTACGAGCAGTACTTC.

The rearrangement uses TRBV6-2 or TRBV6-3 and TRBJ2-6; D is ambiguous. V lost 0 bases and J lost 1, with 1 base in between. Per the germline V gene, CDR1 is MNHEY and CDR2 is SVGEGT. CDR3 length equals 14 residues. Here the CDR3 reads CASSYSSGANVLTF. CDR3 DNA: TGTGCCAGCAGTTACTCGTCTGGGGCCAACGTCCTGACTTTC.

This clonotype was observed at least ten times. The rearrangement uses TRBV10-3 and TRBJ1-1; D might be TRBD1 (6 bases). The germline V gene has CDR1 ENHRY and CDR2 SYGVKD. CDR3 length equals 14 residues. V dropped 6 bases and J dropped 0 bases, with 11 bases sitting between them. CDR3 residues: CAIRTDRMNTEAFF. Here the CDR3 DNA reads TGTGCCATCAGAACCGACAGGATGAACACTGAAGCTTTCTTT.

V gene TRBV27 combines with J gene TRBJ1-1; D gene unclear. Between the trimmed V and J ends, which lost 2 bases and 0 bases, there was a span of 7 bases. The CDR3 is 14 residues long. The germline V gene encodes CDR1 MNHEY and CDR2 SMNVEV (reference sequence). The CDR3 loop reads CASSLAIVNTEAFF. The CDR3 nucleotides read TGTGCCAGCAGTTTAGCCATCGTGAACACTGAAGCTTTCTTT.

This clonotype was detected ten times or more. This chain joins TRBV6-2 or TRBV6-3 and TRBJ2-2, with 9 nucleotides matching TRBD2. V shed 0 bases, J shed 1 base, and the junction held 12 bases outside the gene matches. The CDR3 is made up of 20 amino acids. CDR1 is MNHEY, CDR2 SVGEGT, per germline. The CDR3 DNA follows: TGTGCCAGCAGTTACTCGGTAGGGTGGCGGGGGGGCCGGAACACCGGGGAGCTGTTTTTT. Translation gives CASSYSVGWRGGRNTGELFF.

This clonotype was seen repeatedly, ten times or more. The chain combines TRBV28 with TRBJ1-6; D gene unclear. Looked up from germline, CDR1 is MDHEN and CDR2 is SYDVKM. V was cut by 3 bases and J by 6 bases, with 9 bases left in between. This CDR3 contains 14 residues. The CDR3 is CASSFITSNSPLHF. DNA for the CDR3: TGTGCCAGCAGTTTTATAACCAGTAATTCACCCCTCCACTTT.

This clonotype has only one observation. The CDR3 protein is CASSFGPGQVGEAFF. In DNA, the CDR3 is TGTGCCAGCAGCTTTGGTCCGGGACAGGTTGGGGAAGCTTTCTTT. This chain connects TRBV5-6 to TRBJ1-1, with 8 bases aligning to TRBD1. Trimming at V came to 2 bases and at J to 8 bases, leaving 11 bases not matched to a gene. The germline CDR1 and CDR2 sequences are SGHDT and YYEEEE. The CDR3 runs 15 residues.

The CDR3 coding sequence is TGCAGTGCTAGAGATGGCGGGCGGGTGTACGAGCAGTACTTC. It yields the protein CSARDGGRVYEQYF. V usage is TRBV20-1 and J usage is TRBJ2-7; possibly TRBD2 for D (5 bases). Germline-derived CDR1 and CDR2 are DFQATT and SNEGSKA (reference sequence). V was cut by 0 bases and J by 4 bases, with 13 bases left in between. The CDR3 contains 14 residues.

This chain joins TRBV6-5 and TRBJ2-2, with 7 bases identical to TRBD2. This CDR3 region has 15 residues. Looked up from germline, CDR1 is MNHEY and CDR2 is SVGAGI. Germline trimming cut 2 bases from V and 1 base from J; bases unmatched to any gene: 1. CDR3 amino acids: CASSYERGNTGELFF. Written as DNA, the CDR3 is TGTGCCAGCAGTTACGAGCGGGGGAACACCGGGGAGCTGTTTTTT.

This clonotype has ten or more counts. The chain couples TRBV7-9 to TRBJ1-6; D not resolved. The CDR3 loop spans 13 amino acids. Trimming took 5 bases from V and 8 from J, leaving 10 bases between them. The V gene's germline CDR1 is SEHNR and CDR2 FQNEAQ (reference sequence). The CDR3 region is CASSPSADSPLHF. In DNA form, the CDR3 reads TGTGCCAGCAGCCCCTCCGCGGATTCACCCCTCCACTTT.

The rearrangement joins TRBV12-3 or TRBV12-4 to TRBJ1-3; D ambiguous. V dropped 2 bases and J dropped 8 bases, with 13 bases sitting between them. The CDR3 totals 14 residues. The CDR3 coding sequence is TGTGCCAGCAGTTTATCGGCCGGCAAGGACACCATATATTTT. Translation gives CASSLSAGKDTIYF.

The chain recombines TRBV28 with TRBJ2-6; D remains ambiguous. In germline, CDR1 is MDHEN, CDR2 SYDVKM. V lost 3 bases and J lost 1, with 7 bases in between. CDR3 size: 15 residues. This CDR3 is CASSFSRSGANVLTF. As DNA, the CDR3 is TGTGCCAGCAGTTTCTCTCGTTCTGGGGCCAACGTCCTGACTTTC.

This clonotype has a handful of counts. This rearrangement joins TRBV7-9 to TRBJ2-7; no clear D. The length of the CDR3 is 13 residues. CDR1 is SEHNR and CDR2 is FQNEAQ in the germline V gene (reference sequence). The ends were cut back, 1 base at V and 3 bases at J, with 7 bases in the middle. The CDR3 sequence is CASSLEFSYEQYF. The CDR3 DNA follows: TGTGCCAGCAGCTTAGAGTTCAGCTACGAGCAGTACTTC.

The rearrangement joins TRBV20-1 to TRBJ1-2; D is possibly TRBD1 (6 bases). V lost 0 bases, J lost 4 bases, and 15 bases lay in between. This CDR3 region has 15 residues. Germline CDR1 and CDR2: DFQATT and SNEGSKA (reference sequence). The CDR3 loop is CSARDLAGGLYGYTF. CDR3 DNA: TGCAGTGCTAGAGATCTTGCCGGGGGGCTCTATGGCTACACCTTC.

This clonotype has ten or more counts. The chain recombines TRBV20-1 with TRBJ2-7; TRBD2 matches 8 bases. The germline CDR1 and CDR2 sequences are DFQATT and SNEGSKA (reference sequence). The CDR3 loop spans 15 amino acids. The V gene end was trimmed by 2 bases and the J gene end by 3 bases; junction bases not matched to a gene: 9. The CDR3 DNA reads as TGCAGTGCTAGACGCCCCAGCGGGAGACACTACGAGCAGTACTTC. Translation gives CSARRPSGRHYEQYF.

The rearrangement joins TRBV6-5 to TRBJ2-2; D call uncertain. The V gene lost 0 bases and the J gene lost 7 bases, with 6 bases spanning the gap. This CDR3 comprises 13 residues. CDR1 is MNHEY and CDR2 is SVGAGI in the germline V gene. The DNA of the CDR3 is TGTGCCAGCAGTTACTCGTTTGGCGGGGAGCTGTTTTTT. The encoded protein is CASSYSFGGELFF.

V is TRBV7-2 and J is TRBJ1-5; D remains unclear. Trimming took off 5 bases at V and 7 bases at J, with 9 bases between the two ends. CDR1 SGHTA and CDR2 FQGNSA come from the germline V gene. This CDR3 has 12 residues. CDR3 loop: CASSPAGQPQHF. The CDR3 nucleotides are TGTGCCAGCAGCCCAGCAGGACAGCCCCAGCATTTT. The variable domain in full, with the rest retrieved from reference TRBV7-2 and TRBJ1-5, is GAGVSQSPSNKVTEKGKDVELRCDPISGHTALYWYRQSLGQGLEFLIYFQGNSAPDKSGLPSDRFSAERTGGSVSTLTIQRTQQEDSAVYLCASSPAGQPQHFGDGTRLSIL.

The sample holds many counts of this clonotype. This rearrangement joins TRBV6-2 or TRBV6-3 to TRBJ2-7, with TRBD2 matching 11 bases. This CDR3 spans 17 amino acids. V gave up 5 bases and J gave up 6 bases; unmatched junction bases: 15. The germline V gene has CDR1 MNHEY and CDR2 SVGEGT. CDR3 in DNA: TGTGCCAGCAGTACTCTCGCCCTAGCGGGAGGTCCAAGCGAGCAGTACTTC. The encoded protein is CASSTLALAGGPSEQYF.

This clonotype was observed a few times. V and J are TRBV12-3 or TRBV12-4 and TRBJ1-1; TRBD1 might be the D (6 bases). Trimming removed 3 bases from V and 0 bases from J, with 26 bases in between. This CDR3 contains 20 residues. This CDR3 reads CASSLTGHRGAAGLNTEAFF. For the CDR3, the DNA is TGTGCCAGCAGTTTGACAGGCCACAGAGGAGCGGCCGGATTGAACACTGAAGCTTTCTTT.

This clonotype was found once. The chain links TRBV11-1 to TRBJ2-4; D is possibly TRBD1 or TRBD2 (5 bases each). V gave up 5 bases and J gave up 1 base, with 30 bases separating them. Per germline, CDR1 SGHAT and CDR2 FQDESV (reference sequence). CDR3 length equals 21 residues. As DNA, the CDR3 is TGTGCCAGCAGCCCAAGAAACGGGACCGATCCTACCGGTTATGCCAAAAACATTCAGTACTTC. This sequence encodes CASSPRNGTDPTGYAKNIQYF.

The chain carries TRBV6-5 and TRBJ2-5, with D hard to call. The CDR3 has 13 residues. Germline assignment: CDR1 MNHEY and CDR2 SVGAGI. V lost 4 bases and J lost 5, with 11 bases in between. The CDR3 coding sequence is TGTGCCAGCAGTTCCCGTGGAGAGGAGACCCAGTACTTC. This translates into CASSSRGEETQYF.